Shown below are 20 T cell receptor beta chains from a single sample sequenced in a study of cytomegalovirus exposure and HLA in healthy donors. Primers: 60 Vbeta forward and 13 Jbeta reverse. Measured with immunoSEQ multiplex PCR; TCRdb has only the in-frame clones, and not every one. The repertoire includes 150,000 to 200,000 clones, roughly 90% of them detected once, and about 2.1% sits in the top ten. The sequencing sample was made of PBMCs. The receptors were sampled from a woman in her late teens or twenties in good health and CMV-seronegative.

This clone was found a few times. The chain employs TRBV5-5 and TRBJ1-3; D gene ambiguous. This CDR3 has 15 residues. CDR1 is SGHKS, CDR2 YYEKEE, per germline (reference sequence). V was clipped by 4 bases and J by 0 bases, with 11 bases between them. The CDR3 DNA follows: TGTGCCAGCAGCGCACTCACGAGCTCTGGAAACACCATATATTTT. Protein product: CASSALTSSGNTIYF.

This chain joins TRBV19 and TRBJ1-5; D gene uncertain. The germline V and J ends were trimmed by 3 bases and 2 bases, with 11 bases remaining between them. The CDR3 runs 15 residues. The germline gives CDR1 LNHDA, CDR2 SQIVND (reference sequence). The CDR3 coding sequence is TGTGCCAGTAGTATTGCAGACATGCGCAATCAGCCCCAGCATTTT. It yields the protein CASSIADMRNQPQHF. The entire variable domain, with the rest obtained from reference TRBV19 and TRBJ1-5, is as follows: DGGITQSPKYLFRKEGQNVTLSCEQNLNHDAMYWYRQDPGQGLRLIYYSQIVNDFQKGDIAEGYSVSREKKESFPLTVTSAQKNPTAFYLCASSIADMRNQPQHFGDGTRLSIL.

The chain has TRBV29-1 and TRBJ2-1, with TRBD1 matching over 7 bases. The CDR3 length is 17 residues. Germline V lookup: CDR1 SQVTM, CDR2 ANQGSEA. The junction had 16 bases not matched to a gene; V was cut back by 7 bases and J by 1 base. The CDR3 nucleotides are TGCAGCGGCACCGGGCCCAAAGGGGGCGGATCCTACAATGAGCAGTTCTTC. This codes for CSGTGPKGGGSYNEQFF.

The chain joins TRBV2 to TRBJ2-7; 7 bases line up with TRBD1. Germline V lookup: CDR1 SNHLY, CDR2 FYNNEI. V was pared by 3 bases and J by 2 bases, with 4 bases of the junction left unmatched. The CDR3 is 14 amino acids. CDR3 bases: TGTGCCAGCAGTGACAGGGGGTGGCCCTACGAGCAGTACTTC. This encodes CASSDRGWPYEQYF.

Here the CDR3 DNA reads TGTGCCAGCAGCTCGCACGAGGTCCGCAATTCACCCCTCCACTTT. It codes for CASSSHEVRNSPLHF. The rearrangement uses TRBV7-3 and TRBJ1-6, with D hard to call. V was trimmed by 4 bases and J by 7 bases, leaving 14 bases between them. The CDR3 length is 15 residues. Per the germline V gene, CDR1 is SGHTA and CDR2 is FQGTGA.

The V call is TRBV28, the J call TRBJ1-1; 7 positions match TRBD1. CDR3 length: 12 amino acids. CDR1 and CDR2 (germline): MDHEN, SYDVKM. Losses at the gene ends were 5 bases for V and 13 bases for J; bases not matched to a gene: 10. CDR3 protein: CASSGTALYGFF. CDR3 DNA sequence: TGTGCCAGCAGTGGGACAGCCCTATATGGTTTCTTT.

This clone was seen only a few times. This sequence joins TRBV6-4 and TRBJ1-2; a weak D match, TRBD1 (5 bases). This CDR3 is built from 15 residues. Per germline, CDR1 MRHNA and CDR2 SNTAGT. The ends were cut back, 2 bases at V and 6 bases at J, with 16 bases in the middle. CDR3: CASSDGNDETDGYTF. Written as DNA, the CDR3 is TGTGCCAGCAGTGACGGAAACGACGAGACAGATGGCTACACCTTC.

For this clone: The sample holds other DNA sequences that translate to the same CDR3. This chain connects TRBV5-1 to TRBJ1-4; 9 nucleotides match TRBD1. The CDR3 is made up of 17 amino acids. Unmatched junction bases numbered 15, after V lost 4 bases and J lost 8 bases. Per the germline V gene, CDR1 is SGHRS and CDR2 is YFSETQ. The CDR3 region has the DNA TGCGCCAGCAGCCAGGGACAGGGCCGTCCCACATCGGAAAAACTGTTTTTT. Translation gives CASSQGQGRPTSEKLFF.

This chain links TRBV2 with TRBJ2-7, with D uncertain. The CDR3 runs 11 residues. V lost 5 bases and J 13 bases, leaving 15 bases between the germline ends. CDR1 is SNHLY and CDR2 is FYNNEI in the germline V gene. CDR3 sequence (DNA): TGTGCCAGCAGTTCTGGGTCCGAGGTCTACTTC. It encodes CASSSGSEVYF.

The V and J genes are TRBV10-1 and TRBJ2-1; TRBD1 aligns across 7 bases. In germline, CDR1 is WNHNN, CDR2 SYGVQD (reference sequence). There are 15 residues in the CDR3. V shed 2 bases and J 2 bases; nucleotides not matched to a gene: 3. This CDR3 reads CASSEETGAYNEQFF. The CDR3 DNA sequence: TGCGCCAGCAGTGAGGAAACAGGGGCCTACAATGAGCAGTTCTTC.

V and J are TRBV4-2 and TRBJ2-7; tentatively, D is TRBD2 (6 bases). Germline-derived CDR1 and CDR2 are LGHNA and YNFKEQ. Trimming shortened V by 0 bases and J by 1 base, and 10 bases separated the two germline ends. The CDR3 is made up of 15 amino acids. The CDR3 nucleotides are TGTGCCAGCAGCCAAGACCCGGCGGGGTCCTACGAGCAGTACTTC. Its translation: CASSQDPAGSYEQYF.

The rearrangement links TRBV12-5 to TRBJ2-2, with 11 nucleotides matching TRBD1. The CDR3 contains 15 residues. The germline V gene encodes CDR1 LGHNT and CDR2 FRNRAP. Trimming at V came to 6 bases and at J to 4 bases, leaving 4 bases not matched to a gene. The CDR3 coding sequence is TGTGCTAGTGGACGGGGACAGGGGGGCACCGGGGAGCTGTTTTTT. This codes for CASGRGQGGTGELFF.

This chain joins TRBV18 and TRBJ2-7; D is undetermined. Trimming took off 2 bases at V and 5 bases at J, with 13 bases between the two ends. Germline CDR1 and CDR2: KGHSH and LQKENI. This CDR3 spans 14 amino acids. The CDR3 reads CASSPSQVTHEQYF. For the CDR3, the DNA is TGTGCCAGCTCACCAAGCCAGGTGACCCACGAGCAGTACTTC.

In DNA, the CDR3 is TGTGCCAGAAGGTGGGGGAGGGTGGATGGCTACACCTTC. This translates into CARRWGRVDGYTF. J is TRBJ1-2 and V is TRBV5-3, with D possibly TRBD1 on 5 matching bases. TRBV5-3 is sorted into the ORF group, with uncertain function. V lost 5 bases, J lost 6 bases, and 14 bases lay in between. This CDR3 contains 13 residues.

Only a few counts were recorded for this clone. V gene TRBV5-1 combines with J gene TRBJ1-1; D might be TRBD1 (6 bases). Trimming cost V 4 bases and J 1 base, with 8 bases left between them. The germline CDR1 and CDR2 sequences are SGHRS and YFSETQ. This CDR3 spans 13 amino acids. CDR3 nucleotides: TGCGCCAGCAGCGAGACAGGGAACACTGAAGCTTTCTTT. The encoded protein is CASSETGNTEAFF.

The chain combines TRBV29-1 with TRBJ2-5; possibly TRBD1 for D (6 bases). Germline V gene data show CDR1 as SQVTM and CDR2 as ANQGSEA. Deletions cut 7 bases from V and 3 bases from J, with 9 bases between. This CDR3 has 11 residues. CDR3 protein: CSGGLEETQYF. CDR3 bases: TGCAGCGGGGGGCTTGAAGAGACCCAGTACTTC.

The chain combines TRBV19 with TRBJ2-4; D might be TRBD2 (6 bases). CDR1 and CDR2 (germline): LNHDA, SQIVND (reference sequence). This CDR3 contains 14 residues. V lost 3 bases and J 6 bases, leaving 12 bases between the germline ends. CDR3 in amino acids: CASSIGTSINIQYF. The CDR3 DNA follows: TGTGCCAGTAGTATTGGGACTTCTATAAACATTCAGTACTTC. Together with reference TRBV19 and TRBJ2-4, the CDR3 gives the full variable domain: DGGITQSPKYLFRKEGQNVTLSCEQNLNHDAMYWYRQDPGQGLRLIYYSQIVNDFQKGDIAEGYSVSREKKESFPLTVTSAQKNPTAFYLCASSIGTSINIQYFGAGTRLSVL.

The chain has TRBV27 and TRBJ1-2, with TRBD1 identical over 7 bases. Per germline, CDR1 MNHEY and CDR2 SMNVEV (reference sequence). The trim removed 6 bases at V and 3 bases at J, leaving 10 bases unmatched. CDR3 length: 15 residues. The CDR3 protein is CASSRLAGGYYGYTF. CDR3 in DNA: TGTGCCAGCAGCCGCCTAGCAGGGGGGTACTATGGCTACACCTTC.

The V and J genes are TRBV6-1 and TRBJ1-4, with 11 positions matching TRBD1. Losses at the gene ends were 6 bases for V and 5 bases for J; bases not matched to a gene: 2. CDR1 is MNHNS, CDR2 SASEGT, per germline. CDR3 length equals 14 residues. The CDR3 DNA sequence: TGTGCCAGCAGGGGGACAGGGGGAAATGAAAAACTGTTTTTT. Translated, it gives CASRGTGGNEKLFF.

The V gene is TRBV5-1, the J gene TRBJ1-1; D is undetermined. The germline CDR1 and CDR2 sequences are SGHRS and YFSETQ. Trimming removed 9 bases from V and 7 bases from J, with 19 bases in between. The CDR3 extends over 13 amino acids. CDR3 residues: CATTGSARGEAFF. The CDR3 nucleotides are TGCGCCACCACGGGGAGTGCCCGTGGTGAAGCTTTCTTT.